This TCR beta chain was sequenced in a study of blood T cells in healthy people across ages. This clonotype was counted a few times. J was trimmed by 9 bases and V by 2 bases; bases with no gene match: 9. The CDR3 length is 16 residues. CDR1 and CDR2 from the germline V gene are LGHDT and YNNKEL (reference sequence). The use of a sample-barcoded 5' primer and a J-beta primer mix characterized a second PCR of roughly 6 to 11 cycles. Sequencing recovered at least 3 million CDR3-containing paired-end reads from each sample. TCRdb fed the 5' RACE reads into MiXCR, producing one record per CDR3 protein. The sample carries about 1.4 million distinct CDR3 sequences, roughly 60% recorded once.

Specimen: blood. The rearrangement links TRBV3-1 to TRBJ2-3; 12 bases map to TRBD2. The receptor was derived from a man between 18 and 35 years old in good health. The CDR3: CASSQSLTSGSDTQYF. The CDR3 DNA reads TGTGCCAGCAGCCAATCCCTGACTAGCGGGAGCGACACGCAGTATTTT.